Presented here are 26 T cell receptor beta chains from one specimen sequenced in a study of cytotoxic CD8 clonotypes in ibrutinib-treated CLL. Profiled with immunoSEQ multiplex PCR; TCRdb holds only in-frame clones, not every one. Found here are roughly 150,000 clones, roughly four fifths of them singletons; the top ten hold approximately 2%. Sequenced material: PBMCs, taken after 12 months of ibrutinib treatment. Source of these receptors: a human donor with chronic lymphocytic leukemia.

This rearrangement joins TRBV29-1 to TRBJ1-1; maybe TRBD1 (6 bases). Germline CDR1 reads SQVTM; CDR2 reads ANQGSEA. This CDR3 comprises 12 residues. Trimming stripped 7 bases from V and 6 bases from J, with 15 bases between. CDR3 in DNA: TGCAGCGGACTACTAGGGGGAGCTGAAGCTTTCTTT. Its translation is CSGLLGGAEAFF.

J is TRBJ2-7 and V is TRBV4-1; no clear D. Trimming took off 0 bases at V and 2 bases at J, with 11 bases between the two ends. In germline, CDR1 is MGHRA, CDR2 YSYEKL. The CDR3 extends over 15 amino acids. CDR3 amino acids: CASSQEISRPYEQYF. The CDR3 region has the DNA TGCGCCAGCAGCCAAGAAATAAGTCGCCCCTACGAGCAGTACTTC.

The chain is built from TRBV2 and TRBJ2-2, with D perhaps matching TRBD1 (5 bases). There are 14 residues in the CDR3. Trimming removed 6 bases from V and 5 bases from J, with 13 bases in between. From germline, CDR1 is SNHLY and CDR2 FYNNEI. For the CDR3, the DNA is TGTGCCAGCAGAGCTAGGGGCCGAACCGGGGAGCTGTTTTTT. Translation gives CASRARGRTGELFF.

Concerning this clone: A read error may explain this, as a much larger clone is one base away. This chain joins TRBV7-3 and TRBJ2-1; 9 nucleotides align to TRBD2. This CDR3 region has 15 residues. V lost 5 bases, J lost 0 bases, and 2 bases stayed unmatched. Per the germline V gene, CDR1 is SGHTA and CDR2 is FQGTGA. The CDR3 here is CASSVSGSSYNEQFF. CDR3 in DNA: TGTGCCAGCAGCGTTAGCGGGAGCTCCTACAATGAGCAGTTCTTC.

The genes are TRBV7-2 and TRBJ2-3, with D perhaps TRBD1 (5 bases). Looked up from germline, CDR1 is SGHTA and CDR2 is FQGNSA. This CDR3 spans 14 amino acids. V was pared by 10 bases and J by 0 bases, with 14 bases between. The CDR3 DNA follows: TGTGCCACCCAGATCGCAGGGAGCACAGATACGCAGTATTTT. As protein: CATQIAGSTDTQYF.

The chain couples TRBV5-1 to TRBJ2-2; D is possibly TRBD1 (5 bases). Trimming left V 2 bases short and J 6 bases short, with 8 bases between. Germline V gene sequence: CDR1 SGHRS, CDR2 YFSETQ. The length of the CDR3 is 13 residues. The CDR3 region has the DNA TGCGCCAGCAGCTTCAAGGGGCCCGGGGAGCTGTTTTTT. Amino acid sequence: CASSFKGPGELFF.

The rearrangement uses TRBV6-5 and TRBJ1-2; TRBD1 matches 7 bases. Per germline, CDR1 MNHEY and CDR2 SVGAGI. CDR3 length: 14 amino acids. V was clipped by 4 bases and J by 0 bases; unmatched bases: 2. The CDR3: CASSWDSPNYGYTF. In DNA form, the CDR3 reads TGTGCCAGCAGTTGGGACAGTCCTAACTATGGCTACACCTTC.

This clone appeared once. J is TRBJ2-2 and V is TRBV5-1; no clear D gene. Looked up from germline, CDR1 is SGHRS and CDR2 is YFSETQ. The CDR3 is 14 amino acids. V lost 2 bases and J lost 1, with 6 bases in between. CDR3 protein: CASSFTQNTGELFF. CDR3 bases: TGCGCCAGCAGCTTTACCCAGAACACCGGGGAGCTGTTTTTT.

In its sample, this clone was seen once. The chain recombines TRBV30 with TRBJ2-1; D tentatively fits TRBD1 or TRBD2 (5 bases each). Trimming stripped 0 bases from V and 12 bases from J, with 21 bases between. CDR1 GTSNPN and CDR2 SVGIG come from the germline V gene (reference sequence). This CDR3 is built from 15 residues. DNA of the CDR3: TGTGCCTGGAGTGTCTCAGGGACCTTCTTCGGCGGGCAGTTCTTC. It encodes CAWSVSGTFFGGQFF.

The rearrangement uses TRBV2 and TRBJ1-1; D possibly corresponds to TRBD1 (5 bases). V shed 4 bases and J shed 1 base, with 7 bases lying between them. This CDR3 has 13 amino acids. Germline CDR1 is SNHLY and CDR2 is FYNNEI. CDR3 loop: CASSAQGNTEAFF. The CDR3, as DNA: TGTGCCAGCAGTGCGCAGGGGAACACTGAAGCTTTCTTT.

Turning to this clone: Additional DNA sequences in this sample encode the identical CDR3. The gene calls are TRBV29-1 and TRBJ1-2; D gene unclear. V lost 3 bases, J lost 4 bases, and 3 bases lay in between. From germline, CDR1 is SQVTM and CDR2 ANQGSEA. CDR3 length: 10 amino acids. CDR3 coding DNA: TGCAGCGTTGACTCCTATGGCTACACCTTC. Its protein product is CSVDSYGYTF.

This clone was recorded only once. The CDR3 DNA follows: TGTGCCAGCAGCGTTGGGACAGGGGGCTTCGGAACTAATGAAAAACTGTTTTTT. Residues: CASSVGTGGFGTNEKLFF. This chain joins TRBV9 and TRBJ1-4; 12 bases agree with TRBD1. CDR1 and CDR2 from the germline V gene are SGDLS and YYNGEE. The CDR3 consists of 18 residues. J was trimmed by 1 base and V by 2 bases; bases with no gene match: 6.

The chain recombines TRBV19 with TRBJ2-1, with D hard to call. Trimming cost V 3 bases and J 8 bases, with 8 bases left between them. Germline loops: CDR1 LNHDA, CDR2 SQIVND (reference sequence). The CDR3 is 12 amino acids. CDR3 nucleotides: TGTGCCAGTAGTATCTTTGTGGATGAGCAGTTCTTC. Protein: CASSIFVDEQFF.

This clone was seen only a few times. The rearrangement joins TRBV4-3 to TRBJ2-3; 9 bases match TRBD1. The V and J ends lost 4 bases and 5 bases, in that order; junction bases with no gene match: 10. This CDR3 spans 16 amino acids. The V gene's germline CDR1 is LGHNA and CDR2 YSLEER. The CDR3 DNA follows: TGCGCCAGCAGCCCCAAACAGGGGGCGCTGGGAGATACGCAGTATTTT. This translates into CASSPKQGALGDTQYF.

Only one count was recorded for this clone. CDR3 DNA sequence: TGTGCCAGCAGTTTTACGTTCTCCTACAATGAGCAGTTCTTC. This codes for CASSFTFSYNEQFF. V is TRBV9 and J is TRBJ2-1; D unclear. Germline V lookup: CDR1 SGDLS, CDR2 YYNGEE. CDR3 length: 14 residues. The V end lost 5 bases, the J end lost 0 bases, and 9 bases lay between the germline ends.

This clone was seen a handful of times. The CDR3 loop is CASSKGQTLRGEQYF. The CDR3 coding sequence is TGTGCCAGCAGTAAAGGACAGACCCTACGAGGCGAGCAGTACTTC. The chain recombines TRBV6-1 with TRBJ2-7, with D tentatively TRBD1 (6 bases). The CDR3 length is 15 residues. Germline V gene data show CDR1 as MNHNS and CDR2 as SASEGT. Trimming shortened V by 5 bases and J by 6 bases, and 20 bases separated the two germline ends.

This rearrangement joins TRBV4-3 to TRBJ2-2; no clear D gene. The CDR3 runs to 13 residues. CDR1 LGHNA and CDR2 YSLEER come from the germline V gene. With 0 bases removed from V and 6 bases from J, the gap between germline ends came to 5 bases. The CDR3 reads CASSQESSGELFF. The CDR3 DNA is TGCGCCAGCAGCCAAGAGTCCTCCGGGGAGCTGTTTTTT.

The chain has TRBV27 and TRBJ2-3; 11 bases line up with TRBD2. Looked up from germline, CDR1 is MNHEY and CDR2 is SMNVEV (reference sequence). Trimming removed 5 bases from V and 1 base from J; junction bases left unmatched: 2. The CDR3 contains 15 residues. For the CDR3, the DNA is TGTGCCAGCAGTCCGGGACTAGCGGGCACAGATACGCAGTATTTT. Translation gives CASSPGLAGTDTQYF.

This chain joins TRBV21-1 and TRBJ1-4. TRBV21-1 is a recognized pseudogene. This CDR3 contains 19 residues. The CDR3: CASSTTAGAQPVLNEKLFF. CDR3 DNA: TGTGCCAGCAGCACCACAGCGGGGGCTCAGCCCGTACTTAATGAAAAACTGTTTTTT.

The rearrangement uses TRBV7-7 and TRBJ2-2, with TRBD1 matching over 8 bases. The CDR3 runs 15 residues. V gave up 5 bases and J gave up 1 base; unmatched junction bases: 3. CDR1 is SSHAT and CDR2 is FNYEAQ in the germline V gene (reference sequence). CDR3: CASSLQGGNTGELFF. The CDR3 DNA follows: TGTGCCAGCAGCCTACAGGGGGGGAACACCGGGGAGCTGTTTTTT.

The rearrangement joins TRBV6-6 to TRBJ2-3; possible D gene TRBD2, 6 bases. CDR3 length equals 14 residues. Germline V gives CDR1 MNHNY, CDR2 SVGAGI (reference sequence). Trimming shortened V by 6 bases and J by 0 bases, and 10 bases separated the two germline ends. This chain's CDR3 is CASRSGTSTDTQYF. Written as DNA, the CDR3 is TGTGCCAGCAGGTCCGGGACTAGCACAGATACGCAGTATTTT.

V and J are TRBV5-4 and TRBJ1-2; the D is unclear. Per germline, CDR1 SGHNT and CDR2 YYREEE (reference sequence). Trimming removed 3 bases from V and 2 bases from J, with 17 bases in between. The CDR3 consists of 16 residues. CDR3 in DNA: TGTGCCAGCAGCTCGCGGTTATCGGGGTCAAACTATGGCTACACCTTC. This codes for CASSSRLSGSNYGYTF.

The genes are TRBV18 and TRBJ2-5, with 10 bases lining up with TRBD1. The CDR3 is made up of 13 amino acids. V was clipped by 5 bases and J by 5 bases; unmatched bases: 2. Looked up from germline, CDR1 is KGHSH and CDR2 is LQKENI. This CDR3 reads CASSWGQGETQYF. The CDR3 DNA follows: TGTGCCAGCTCATGGGGACAGGGGGAGACCCAGTACTTC. Drawing the rest from reference TRBV18 and TRBJ2-5, the complete variable domain is NAGVMQNPRHLVRRRGQEARLRCSPMKGHSHVYWYRQLPEEGLKFMVYLQKENIIDESGMPKERFSAEFPKEGPSILRIQQVVRGDSAAYFCASSWGQGETQYFGPGTRLLVL.

This rearrangement joins TRBV5-4 to TRBJ2-5; D may match TRBD1 or TRBD2 (5 bases each). This CDR3 region has 14 residues. The V gene's germline CDR1 is SGHNT and CDR2 YYREEE (reference sequence). V dropped 4 bases and J dropped 2 bases, with 12 bases sitting between them. CDR3 region: CASSRDPGQETQYF. In DNA, the CDR3 is TGTGCCAGCAGCCGGGACCCTGGACAAGAGACCCAGTACTTC.

This chain connects TRBV28 to TRBJ2-7, with D possibly matching TRBD1 (7 bases). Trimming removed 7 bases at V and 3 bases at J, with 25 bases between. Per the germline V gene, CDR1 is MDHEN and CDR2 is SYDVKM. This CDR3 spans 17 amino acids. The CDR3 spells CASILGGGLTSIYEQYF. The CDR3 region has the DNA TGTGCCAGCATTCTAGGAGGGGGCCTCACTTCTATCTACGAGCAGTACTTC.

J is TRBJ2-7 and V is TRBV19, with D perhaps given as TRBD1 or TRBD2 (5 bases each). Germline lookup yields CDR1 LNHDA and CDR2 SQIVND (reference sequence). V gave up 8 bases and J gave up 7 bases, with 18 bases separating them. CDR3 length: 13 residues. CDR3 amino acids: CASRDPPNWEQYF. The CDR3 DNA is TGTGCCAGTCGGGACCCGCCTAACTGGGAGCAGTACTTC.